This T cell receptor beta chain appears in the sequencing data of a study of blood T cell repertoires in COVID-19. Across the study: Samples representing acute and convalescent COVID-19 were sourced from the United States, Italy and Spain. T cells, B-cell-depleted T cells, or PBMCs supplied cDNA or gDNA.

In the study's own analysis: The assay estimated nucleated cells by amplifying reference gene primers. Clones were read by immunoSEQ multiplex PCR, and TCRdb kept only the in-frame ones, dropping some. V and J calls and clone size are as listed in that table; D and trimming were resolved from the DNA. The sample shows 80,000 to 100,000 clones, about nine tenths of them seen only once. This CDR3 has 16 amino acids. Per germline, CDR1 SGHAT and CDR2 FQNNGV. Trimming took 7 bases from V and 8 from J; bases not matched to a gene: 16. The sample comprised peripheral blood. J is TRBJ2-1 and V is TRBV11-2; 8 nucleotides match TRBD1. The TCR sequence derives from a human donor with active COVID-19. The donor label of this sample is uncertain. CDR3: CASNFGTWTGYDEQFF. CDR3 coding DNA: TGTGCCAGCAACTTCGGGACCTGGACAGGGTACGATGAGCAGTTCTTC.